Reported below is one T cell receptor (beta chain). Antigen specificity is unknown. Sorted-subset replicate PCRs used about 180 ng DNA, approximately 30,000 T cell genomes. This table comes from immunoSEQ multiplex PCR, and its TCRdb copy is limited to in-frame clones, with some not included. The sample records roughly 2 million clones, under 97% being singletons. The data stem from a study of shared clonotypes between healthy human individuals. Germline V gene sequence: CDR1 MNHEY, CDR2 SVGAGI. The V end was cut by 4 bases, the J end by 0 bases, with 12 bases between. This CDR3 has 16 residues. Study-wide findings and caveats: Investigators collected only blood, and repertoires in tissues likely differ.

Within Nashville, Tennessee resided all donors, each a Caucasian adult. The source material was naive CD4+ T cells sorted from blood. The sample's subset: CD45RA+ positively selected. The source of this sequence is a man younger than 35 in good health. V gene TRBV6-5 combines with J gene TRBJ1-4; D is unresolved. The CDR3 is CASSWESLATNEKLFF. CDR3 sequence (DNA): TGTGCCAGCAGTTGGGAGTCGCTCGCAACTAATGAAAAACTGTTTTTT.